What follows is one T cell receptor beta chain and its context. This sample was taken from a study of blood T cell repertoires in COVID-19. Overall study context: Sources were T cells, B-cell-depleted T cells, or PBMCs; the material itself was cDNA or gDNA.

The CDR3 loop spans 18 amino acids. J gave up 5 bases and V 1 base, and 15 bases lay outside the gene matches. CDR1 MGHRA and CDR2 YSYEKL come from the germline V gene. Authors' analysis steps: Amplification from reference gene primers served as the basis for estimated nucleated cell counts. Clones were read by immunoSEQ multiplex PCR, and TCRdb kept only the in-frame ones, dropping some. That table supplies the V and J calls and clone size; D and trimming were determined from the DNA. The table includes roughly 110,000 clones, approximately 89% detected once. Seattle patient enrollment occurred during active infection, with longitudinal follow-up thereafter.

Source material: peripheral blood. The chain has TRBV4-1 and TRBJ2-3; TRBD1 agrees at 7 bases. The TCR was taken from a woman in her sixties or seventies with COVID-19, enrolled during active disease. The CDR3 nucleotides are TGCGCCAGCAGCCAAGGGGACATCCGGGACAGCCCGAAAGATACGCAGTATTTT. This codes for CASSQGDIRDSPKDTQYF.